Each of the 28 T cell receptor beta chains below was sequenced from the same sample in a study of cytomegalovirus exposure and HLA in healthy donors. PCR primers comprised 60 Vbeta and 13 Jbeta primers. Clones were read by immunoSEQ multiplex PCR, and TCRdb kept only the in-frame ones, dropping some. Among about 90,000 clones listed, 70% to 85% were seen once. The sample was PBMCs. The receptor set was obtained from a man younger than 35 in good health and CMV-seronegative.

The chain has TRBV6-5 and TRBJ2-1, with TRBD2 matching over 13 bases. This CDR3 is built from 14 residues. Germline loops: CDR1 MNHEY, CDR2 SVGAGI. Germline trimming cut 6 bases from V and 8 bases from J; bases unmatched to any gene: 4. DNA for the CDR3: TGTGCCAGCAGACTAGCGGGAGGGATCGATGAGCAGTTCTTC. This gives the protein CASRLAGGIDEQFF.

This chain joins TRBV28 and TRBJ2-1; TRBD2 might be the D (6 bases). CDR3 length: 14 amino acids. V was cut by 3 bases and J by 9 bases, with 15 bases left in between. In germline, CDR1 is MDHEN, CDR2 SYDVKM. The CDR3 DNA follows: TGTGCCAGCAGTTTGGGCGGGATAACTCTTGAGCAGTTCTTC. This sequence encodes CASSLGGITLEQFF.

The V gene is TRBV28, the J gene TRBJ2-1; D not resolved. The CDR3 runs to 13 residues. CDR1 is MDHEN and CDR2 is SYDVKM in the germline V gene. Trimming took off 6 bases at V and 9 bases at J, with 15 bases between the two ends. CDR3 sequence: CASRPTTLPEQFF. CDR3 sequence (DNA): TGTGCCAGCAGACCAACTACGTTACCTGAGCAGTTCTTC.

The rearrangement links TRBV5-6 to TRBJ1-4; 7 bases agree with TRBD1. Germline values: CDR1 SGHDT, CDR2 YYEEEE. The CDR3 loop spans 14 amino acids. With V trimmed by 3 bases and J by 8 bases, 7 bases remained unmatched. The chain's CDR3 is CASSWGQSWEKLFF. The CDR3 region has the DNA TGTGCCAGCAGCTGGGGACAGTCTTGGGAAAAACTGTTTTTT.

The V gene is TRBV14, the J gene TRBJ2-2; 12 bases fit TRBD2. The CDR3 sequence is 15 residues long. Germline CDR1 is SGHDN and CDR2 is FVKESK. V trimming: 6 bases; J trimming: 5 bases; junction bases outside the gene matches: 4. CDR3 sequence reads: CASSGTSGLTGELFF. In nucleotides, the CDR3 is TGTGCCAGCAGTGGGACTAGCGGGTTAACCGGGGAGCTGTTTTTT.

V and J are TRBV4-3 and TRBJ1-1, with D perhaps TRBD1 (5 bases). Trimming stripped 2 bases from V and 4 bases from J, with 14 bases between. Germline lookup yields CDR1 LGHNA and CDR2 YSLEER. This CDR3 has 15 residues. CDR3 amino acids: CASSQNRIGSTEAFF. The CDR3 bases are TGCGCCAGCAGCCAAAACAGGATCGGGAGCACTGAAGCTTTCTTT.

This clone was found once. The chain links TRBV30 to TRBJ1-5; D is perhaps TRBD1 (5 bases). V lost 1 base, J lost 4 bases, and 14 bases lay in between. CDR3 size: 15 residues. CDR1 is GTSNPN and CDR2 is SVGIG in the germline V gene (reference sequence). The CDR3 protein is CAWSAGRVVNQPQHF. CDR3 bases: TGTGCCTGGAGTGCCGGCAGGGTAGTGAATCAGCCCCAGCATTTT.

CDR3 DNA: TGTGCCACCAGCAGAGATGCCCCCGACAGGTTGAACACTGAAGCTTTCTTT. Translation gives CATSRDAPDRLNTEAFF. The chain couples TRBV15 to TRBJ1-1; possibly TRBD1 for D (6 bases). The germline CDR1 and CDR2 sequences are LNHNV and YYDKDF (reference sequence). Trimming cost V 0 bases and J 0 bases, with 14 bases left between them. The CDR3 covers 17 residues. Filled out from reference TRBV15 and TRBJ1-1, the complete variable domain reads DAMVIQNPRYQVTQFGKPVTLSCSQTLNHNVMYWYQQKSSQAPKLLFHYYDKDFNNEADTPDNFQSRRPNTSFCFLDIRSPGLGDTAMYLCATSRDAPDRLNTEAFFGQGTRLTVV.

This clone was seen once. This chain uses TRBV9 with TRBJ1-1, with D unresolved. Germline-derived CDR1 and CDR2 are SGDLS and YYNGEE. The CDR3 covers 14 residues. Trimming pared 0 bases from V and 4 bases from J, leaving 10 bases between. CDR3 sequence (DNA): TGTGCCAGCAGCGTAGCGGAGACCGGCACTGAAGCTTTCTTT. It is translated as CASSVAETGTEAFF.

The chain carries TRBV5-1 and TRBJ2-2; D gene unclear. The CDR3 contains 15 residues. V dropped 0 bases and J dropped 0 bases, with 6 bases sitting between them. Per the germline V gene, CDR1 is SGHRS and CDR2 is YFSETQ. The CDR3 sequence: CASSLDGSNTGELFF. In nucleotides, the CDR3 is TGCGCCAGCAGCTTGGATGGCTCGAACACCGGGGAGCTGTTTTTT.

This rearrangement joins TRBV7-8 to TRBJ2-5, with 13 bases that match TRBD2. The germline V gene encodes CDR1 SGHVS and CDR2 FQNEAQ. This CDR3 contains 16 residues. J was trimmed by 9 bases and V by 6 bases; bases with no gene match: 13. The chain's CDR3 is CASSSTSGRGGEAQYF. CDR3 coding DNA: TGTGCCAGCAGTTCTACTAGCGGGAGGGGCGGGGAGGCCCAGTACTTC. The full variable domain, in which reference TRBV7-8 and TRBJ2-5 provide the parts outside the CDR3, is GAGVSQSPRYKVAKRGQDVALRCDPISGHVSLFWYQQALGQGPEFLTYFQNEAQLDKSGLPSDRFFAERPEGSVSTLKIQRTQQEDSAVYLCASSSTSGRGGEAQYFGPGTRLLVL.

The chain employs TRBV10-3 and TRBJ2-5, with 8 bases lining up with TRBD1. The CDR3 length is 14 residues. The V and J ends lost 5 bases and 4 bases, in that order; junction bases with no gene match: 6. Germline values: CDR1 ENHRY, CDR2 SYGVKD. CDR3 sequence (DNA): TGTGCCATCAGTAGACAGGGGCCCGGAGAGACCCAGTACTTC. Translated: CAISRQGPGETQYF.

The chain carries TRBV29-1 and TRBJ2-1, with 8 bases fitting TRBD2. This CDR3 contains 16 residues. Trimming took 4 bases from V and 6 from J; bases not matched to a gene: 14. Germline V lookup: CDR1 SQVTM, CDR2 ANQGSEA. CDR3: CSVVKFWREEGNEQFF. As DNA, the CDR3 is TGCAGCGTTGTTAAGTTTTGGCGGGAGGAGGGCAATGAGCAGTTCTTC.

In DNA form, the CDR3 reads TGTGCCAGCAGCTGGGGACAGGGGGTCACTGAAGCTTTCTTT. Amino acids: CASSWGQGVTEAFF. The rearrangement links TRBV5-6 to TRBJ1-1; 11 bases align to TRBD1. The V gene's germline CDR1 is SGHDT and CDR2 YYEEEE. There are 14 residues in the CDR3. V was pared by 3 bases and J by 4 bases, with 2 bases of the junction left unmatched. Using reference TRBV5-6 and TRBJ1-1 for the parts outside the CDR3, the full variable domain is DAGVTQSPTHLIKTRGQQVTLRCSPKSGHDTVSWYQQALGQGPQFIFQYYEEEERQRGNFPDRFSGHQFPNYSSELNVNALLLGDSALYLCASSWGQGVTEAFFGQGTRLTVV.

This clone was counted once. This sequence joins TRBV15 and TRBJ2-1; TRBD2 is a possible D gene (5 bases). Germline loops: CDR1 LNHNV, CDR2 YYDKDF (reference sequence). V was shortened by 2 bases and J by 9 bases, with 17 bases between the two germline ends. This CDR3 region has 15 residues. The CDR3 DNA reads TGTGCCACCAGCAGAAACCTAGGAGGTCCCGGTGAGCAGTTCTTC. Translated: CATSRNLGGPGEQFF. The full variable domain, its missing parts supplied by reference TRBV15 and TRBJ2-1, is DAMVIQNPRYQVTQFGKPVTLSCSQTLNHNVMYWYQQKSSQAPKLLFHYYDKDFNNEADTPDNFQSRRPNTSFCFLDIRSPGLGDTAMYLCATSRNLGGPGEQFFGPGTRLTVL.

The CDR3 reads CASSQVWDIDQPQHF. Here the CDR3 DNA reads TGTGCCAGCAGCCAAGTATGGGACATCGACCAGCCCCAGCATTTT. The gene calls are TRBV4-2 and TRBJ1-5, with D tentatively TRBD1 (6 bases). The CDR3 covers 15 residues. From germline, CDR1 is LGHNA and CDR2 YNFKEQ. V lost 1 base and J lost 7, with 14 bases in between.

This sequence joins TRBV7-6 and TRBJ2-2; tentatively, D is TRBD2 (6 bases). Trimming pared 6 bases from V and 4 bases from J, leaving 15 bases between. CDR1 is SGHVS, CDR2 FNYEAQ, per germline. This CDR3 has 15 amino acids. CDR3: CASSQTSGATGELFF. CDR3 DNA: TGTGCCAGCAGTCAGACTAGTGGGGCCACCGGGGAGCTGTTTTTT.

This clone was seen once. The chain joins TRBV6-5 to TRBJ1-4; tentative D call: TRBD1 (6 bases). The germline gives CDR1 MNHEY, CDR2 SVGAGI. CDR3 length: 15 amino acids. With 6 bases removed from V and 7 bases from J, the gap between germline ends came to 18 bases. The CDR3 sequence: CASSYGGGRAEKLFF. The CDR3 bases are TGTGCCAGCAGCTACGGGGGGGGCCGGGCTGAAAAACTGTTTTTT.

The gene calls are TRBV4-2 and TRBJ1-1; 12 positions agree with TRBD1. CDR1 and CDR2 (germline): LGHNA, YNFKEQ. V lost 4 bases to trimming and J lost 7 bases; unmatched junction nucleotides: 13. CDR3 length: 17 amino acids. CDR3 bases: TGTGCCAGCAGCCCTGCCGGGACAGGGGGCGCCTCGGTTGAAGCTTTCTTT. This codes for CASSPAGTGGASVEAFF.

The chain links TRBV7-2 to TRBJ1-1; D remains unclear. Germline V lookup: CDR1 SGHTA, CDR2 FQGNSA. The CDR3 runs to 15 residues. V was trimmed by 4 bases and J by 2 bases, leaving 14 bases between them. The CDR3 loop is CASSWEAGYNTEAFF. Written as DNA, the CDR3 is TGTGCCAGCAGCTGGGAGGCGGGGTACAACACTGAAGCTTTCTTT.

This clone occurred once. The germline gene is not matched at one end of the junction; a read error may be the cause. Other DNA sequences in this sample translate to the same CDR3. The chain carries TRBV7-7 and TRBJ2-7; TRBD1 is a possible D gene (7 bases). In germline, CDR1 is SSHAT, CDR2 FNYEAQ (reference sequence). This CDR3 comprises 14 residues. The CDR3 loop is CASSLGQGGYEQYF. CDR3 sequence (DNA): TGTGCTAGCAGCTTAGGGCAGGGGGGCTACGAGCAGTACTTC.

V gene TRBV10-2 combines with J gene TRBJ2-7; 10 nucleotides align to TRBD2. The ends lost 6 bases at V and 3 bases at J; junction bases unmatched: 5. CDR3 length: 14 residues. Germline V gives CDR1 WSHSY, CDR2 SAAADI. The CDR3 DNA is TGCGCCAGCAGATTCGGGACTAGCGACTACGAGCAGTACTTC. This encodes CASRFGTSDYEQYF.

This clone was found a few times. The V and J genes are TRBV6-6 and TRBJ1-3; 7 nucleotides align to TRBD1. Per the germline V gene, CDR1 is MNHNY and CDR2 is SVGAGI (reference sequence). The V segment lost 6 bases and the J segment 2 bases; nucleotides outside the gene matches: 4. This CDR3 is built from 14 residues. The CDR3 region has the DNA TGTGCCAGCAGACCCGACAGGGCTGGAAACACCATATATTTT. Its translation is CASRPDRAGNTIYF.

This clone was observed a handful of times. The chain employs TRBV4-3 and TRBJ2-7; 8 bases line up with TRBD1. Germline-derived CDR1 and CDR2 are LGHNA and YSLEER. The CDR3 extends over 16 amino acids. Unmatched junction bases numbered 6, after V lost 0 bases and J lost 2 bases. The DNA for the CDR3 is TGCGCCAGCAGCCAAGAATGGACAGGGATGACCTACGAGCAGTACTTC. It encodes CASSQEWTGMTYEQYF.

This clone occurred a few times. This chain connects TRBV19 to TRBJ2-1, with 8 nucleotides matching TRBD2. CDR3 length: 15 amino acids. Trimming removed 5 bases from V and 9 bases from J; junction bases left unmatched: 12. The germline CDR1 and CDR2 sequences are LNHDA and SQIVND (reference sequence). CDR3 sequence (DNA): TGTGCCAGTAGTGGGTACACGGGAGGGCCTAGTGAGCAGTTCTTC. Its protein is CASSGYTGGPSEQFF.

The chain joins TRBV19 to TRBJ2-7, with 15 bases matching TRBD2. CDR1 and CDR2 from the germline V gene are LNHDA and SQIVND (reference sequence). V lost 7 bases and J lost 6; bases outside the gene matches: 7. There are 15 residues in the CDR3. CDR3 region: CASTWTSGRAREQYF. The CDR3 DNA reads TGTGCCAGTACCTGGACTAGCGGGAGGGCCCGCGAGCAGTACTTC.

This clone was detected only once. V gene TRBV7-2 combines with J gene TRBJ2-5, with TRBD1 matching 9 bases. The CDR3 is made up of 16 amino acids. Germline V gene sequence: CDR1 SGHTA, CDR2 FQGNSA. V was clipped by 4 bases and J by 5 bases; unmatched bases: 11. The CDR3 region is CASSSGDRVLYETQYF. In nucleotides, the CDR3 is TGTGCCAGCAGCTCCGGGGACAGGGTTTTGTATGAGACCCAGTACTTC.

The V gene is TRBV28, the J gene TRBJ1-1; D unclear. Between the trimmed V and J ends, which lost 6 bases and 2 bases, there was a span of 10 bases. Germline CDR1 MDHEN, CDR2 SYDVKM. This CDR3 has 13 residues. The CDR3 nucleotides read TGTGCCAGCAGACCCCCGGGTAACACTGAAGCTTTCTTT. It translates to CASRPPGNTEAFF. The full variable domain, with the rest looked up from reference TRBV28 and TRBJ1-1, is DVKVTQSSRYLVKRTGEKVFLECVQDMDHENMFWYRQDPGLGLRLIYFSYDVKMKEKGDIPEGYSVSREKKERFSLILESASTNQTSMYLCASRPPGNTEAFFGQGTRLTVV.